This TCR beta chain was sequenced in a study of T-cell reconstitution after alpha-beta-depleted transplantation in children. This clonotype was picked up a small number of times. Germline V gives CDR1 SGDLS, CDR2 YYNGEE. Unmatched junction bases numbered 8, after V lost 3 bases and J lost 1 base. The CDR3 is made up of 16 amino acids. A library of TCRbeta sequences, prepared with unique molecular identifiers, was generated. TCRdb re-analysed the PCR reads in MiXCR, keeping a single row per CDR3 protein. The table records approximately 590,000 distinct CDR3 sequences, over 9.5% of them present only once.

The source was PBMCs from the stem cell graft donor, collected from the stem cell graft. V and J are TRBV9 and TRBJ2-3, with TRBD1 matching over 7 bases. This receptor was identified in a human donor who donated a stem cell graft to a child with acute myeloid leukemia. The CDR3 nucleotides are TGTGCCAGCAGCGCCCGGGACAGTGGGCGCACAGATACGCAGTATTTT. This gives the protein CASSARDSGRTDTQYF.